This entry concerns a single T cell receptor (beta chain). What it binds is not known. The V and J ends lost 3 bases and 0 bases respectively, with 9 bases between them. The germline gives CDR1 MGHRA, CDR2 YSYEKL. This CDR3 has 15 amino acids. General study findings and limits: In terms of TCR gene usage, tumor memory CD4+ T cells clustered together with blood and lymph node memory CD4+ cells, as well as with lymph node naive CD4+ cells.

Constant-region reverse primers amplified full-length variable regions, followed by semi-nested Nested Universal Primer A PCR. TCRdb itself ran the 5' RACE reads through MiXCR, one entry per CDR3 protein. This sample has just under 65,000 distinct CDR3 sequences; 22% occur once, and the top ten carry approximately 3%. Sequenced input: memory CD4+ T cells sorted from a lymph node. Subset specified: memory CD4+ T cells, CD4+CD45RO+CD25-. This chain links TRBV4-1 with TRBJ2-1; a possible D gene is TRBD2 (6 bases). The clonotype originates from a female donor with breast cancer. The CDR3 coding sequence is TGCGCCAGCAGCCACGGGACTTTCTCCTACAATGAGCAGTTCTTC. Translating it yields CASSHGTFSYNEQFF.